Each of the 27 T cell receptor beta chains below was sequenced from the same sample in a study of blood T cells in healthy people across ages. Primed by a sample-barcoded 5' primer and a J-beta primer mix, a second PCR proceeded for roughly 7 to 11 cycles. TCRdb passed the 5' RACE reads through MiXCR, listing each CDR3 protein once. The sample comprises some 690,000 distinct CDR3 sequences, 22% of which are singletons, and less than 25% rests with the top ten. The sample was blood. The receptor source for this set is a man aged 70-80 years in good health.

This clonotype was recorded a few times. V and J are TRBV7-2 and TRBJ1-2; D is uncertain. The V end lost 1 base, the J end lost 8 bases, and 11 bases lay between the germline ends. Germline-derived CDR1 and CDR2 are SGHTA and FQGNSA. The CDR3 runs to 13 residues. CDR3 DNA: TGTGCCAGCAGCTTAGACTTCGCCCTCGGCTACACCTTC. Translating it yields CASSLDFALGYTF.

In its sample, this clonotype was seen a few times. This chain connects TRBV3-1 to TRBJ2-5; D call uncertain. Germline loops: CDR1 LGHDT, CDR2 YNNKEL (reference sequence). V lost 2 bases to trimming and J lost 7 bases, with 11 bases between them. This CDR3 comprises 13 residues. This CDR3 is CASSQFGVGTQYF. The CDR3 DNA reads as TGTGCCAGCAGCCAATTTGGGGTCGGGACCCAGTACTTC.

This clonotype was picked up many times. V and J are TRBV7-9 and TRBJ2-4, with no clear D. Trimming pared 4 bases from V and 5 bases from J, leaving 9 bases between. The CDR3 runs 13 residues. Germline values: CDR1 SEHNR, CDR2 FQNEAQ (reference sequence). This CDR3 is CASSSRPENIQYF. CDR3 sequence (DNA): TGTGCCAGCAGCTCGAGACCGGAAAACATTCAGTACTTC. Complete variable domain (other parts from reference TRBV7-9 and TRBJ2-4): DTGVSQNPRHKITKRGQNVTFRCDPISEHNRLYWYRQTLGQGPEFLTYFQNEAQLEKSRLLSDRFSAERPKGSFSTLEIQRTEQGDSAMYLCASSSRPENIQYFGAGTRLSVL.

The chain has TRBV5-1 and TRBJ2-2; D ambiguous. From germline, CDR1 is SGHRS and CDR2 YFSETQ. The CDR3 totals 16 residues. The V end was cut by 4 bases, the J end by 0 bases, with 13 bases between. The DNA of the CDR3 is TGCGCCAGCAGCATGTCTCAAGGATCGAACACCGGGGAGCTGTTTTTT. Translating gives CASSMSQGSNTGELFF. The variable domain in full, with the rest retrieved from reference TRBV5-1 and TRBJ2-2, is KAGVTQTPRYLIKTRGQQVTLSCSPISGHRSVSWYQQTPGQGLQFLFEYFSETQRNKGNFPGRFSGRQFSNSRSEMNVSTLELGDSALYLCASSMSQGSNTGELFFGEGSRLTVL.

The V call is TRBV20-1, the J call TRBJ2-5; a possible D gene is TRBD1 (5 bases). The ends were cut back, 1 base at V and 2 bases at J, with 11 bases in the middle. The CDR3 extends over 14 amino acids. Germline V lookup: CDR1 DFQATT, CDR2 SNEGSKA (reference sequence). CDR3 in amino acids: CSARVWTSQETQYF. The CDR3 DNA reads as TGCAGTGCTAGAGTTTGGACATCTCAAGAGACCCAGTACTTC.

Only a few counts were recorded for this clonotype. The chain carries TRBV29-1 and TRBJ2-5; TRBD1 agrees at 9 bases. Looked up from germline, CDR1 is SQVTM and CDR2 is ANQGSEA. The CDR3 runs to 12 residues. The CDR3 DNA reads as TGCGGCGGACAGGGGAGACAAGAGACCCAGTACTTC. This sequence encodes CGGQGRQETQYF.

V gene TRBV20-1 combines with J gene TRBJ2-3, with D perhaps TRBD1 (6 bases). The germline V and J ends were trimmed by 2 bases and 7 bases, with 13 bases remaining between them. This CDR3 spans 13 amino acids. Per germline, CDR1 DFQATT and CDR2 SNEGSKA (reference sequence). CDR3 sequence: CSARLRGANTQYF. The CDR3 DNA sequence: TGCAGTGCTAGACTCAGGGGCGCAAATACGCAGTATTTT.

The chain is built from TRBV4-1 and TRBJ2-3; no reliable D call. V dropped 1 base and J dropped 3 bases, with 14 bases sitting between them. The length of the CDR3 is 16 residues. The germline gives CDR1 MGHRA, CDR2 YSYEKL. CDR3 nucleotides: TGCGCCAGCAGCCAAGGCGGCTACGTGAGTACAGATACGCAGTATTTT. Translation gives CASSQGGYVSTDTQYF.

In this sample, this clonotype turned up a few times. The chain is built from TRBV7-8 and TRBJ1-4; tentatively, D is TRBD1 (5 bases). The germline V gene has CDR1 SGHVS and CDR2 FQNEAQ. V was shortened by 5 bases and J by 3 bases, with 10 bases between the two germline ends. CDR3 length: 14 amino acids. The CDR3: CASSRGVANEKLFF. CDR3 nucleotides: TGTGCCAGCAGCAGAGGGGTAGCTAATGAAAAACTGTTTTTT.

Written as DNA, the CDR3 is TGCGCCAGCAGCTTGGGACAGGGTTTGGATGGCTACACCTTC. It translates to CASSLGQGLDGYTF. The V call is TRBV5-1, the J call TRBJ1-2; 7 bases line up with TRBD1. Germline values: CDR1 SGHRS, CDR2 YFSETQ. The trim removed 0 bases at V and 6 bases at J, leaving 5 bases unmatched. The CDR3 totals 14 residues.

The chain joins TRBV25-1 to TRBJ2-3; TRBD1 or TRBD2 may be the D gene (5 bases each). CDR1 is MGHDK and CDR2 is SYGVNS in the germline V gene. Trimming removed 2 bases from V and 5 bases from J, with 11 bases in between. The CDR3 is 14 residues long. The CDR3 is CASSEPGREDTQYF. CDR3 sequence (DNA): TGTGCCAGCAGTGAACCGGGACGCGAAGATACGCAGTATTTT.

This clonotype was detected only a few times. The chain combines TRBV5-1 with TRBJ1-4; possibly TRBD1 for D (6 bases). The CDR3 sequence is 14 residues long. Trimming removed 3 bases from V and 8 bases from J, with 14 bases in between. Germline loops: CDR1 SGHRS, CDR2 YFSETQ. The CDR3 nucleotides read TGCGCCAGCAGCTCCGAACAGGGAAACGAAAAACTGTTTTTT. Protein product: CASSSEQGNEKLFF.

V is TRBV18 and J is TRBJ2-4; D not resolved. Germline V CDR1 and CDR2: KGHSH, LQKENI. Trimming removed 6 bases at V and 2 bases at J, with 11 bases between. This CDR3 has 14 residues. CDR3 in DNA: TGTGCCAGCTCGCTCATCTGGTCCAAAAACATTCAGTACTTC. It specifies CASSLIWSKNIQYF. Variable domain in full (rest from reference TRBV18 and TRBJ2-4): NAGVMQNPRHLVRRRGQEARLRCSPMKGHSHVYWYRQLPEEGLKFMVYLQKENIIDESGMPKERFSAEFPKEGPSILRIQQVVRGDSAAYFCASSLIWSKNIQYFGAGTRLSVL.

This clonotype was detected a few times. The rearrangement uses TRBV30 and TRBJ1-1; D is possibly TRBD1 (5 bases). V lost 5 bases and J lost 2, with 12 bases in between. The CDR3 extends over 13 amino acids. CDR1 GTSNPN and CDR2 SVGIG come from the germline V gene (reference sequence). CDR3 in amino acids: CAWGASINTEAFF. The CDR3 DNA follows: TGTGCCTGGGGGGCCAGTATAAACACTGAAGCTTTCTTT.

The V and J genes are TRBV5-1 and TRBJ1-1; D call uncertain. The V gene's germline CDR1 is SGHRS and CDR2 YFSETQ. CDR3 length: 14 amino acids. V shed 4 bases and J shed 3 bases, with 13 bases lying between them. CDR3 protein: CASSMTPRDTEAFF. The CDR3 DNA reads TGCGCCAGCAGCATGACACCACGGGACACTGAAGCTTTCTTT. The full variable domain, completed using reference TRBV5-1 and TRBJ1-1, is KAGVTQTPRYLIKTRGQQVTLSCSPISGHRSVSWYQQTPGQGLQFLFEYFSETQRNKGNFPGRFSGRQFSNSRSEMNVSTLELGDSALYLCASSMTPRDTEAFFGQGTRLTVV.

This clonotype has more than one count but fewer than ten. The rearrangement joins TRBV10-3 to TRBJ2-3; 7 bases match TRBD2. CDR1 is ENHRY and CDR2 is SYGVKD in the germline V gene. The V gene end was trimmed by 9 bases and the J gene end by 3 bases; junction bases not matched to a gene: 9. The CDR3 extends over 14 amino acids. The CDR3 sequence is CAIASGVETDTQYF. In DNA, the CDR3 is TGTGCCATTGCTAGCGGAGTCGAGACAGATACGCAGTATTTT.

The table lists this clonotype with many counts. This chain joins TRBV29-1 and TRBJ1-2; 7 bases are a match to TRBD1. In germline, CDR1 is SQVTM, CDR2 ANQGSEA. The V and J ends lost 3 bases and 2 bases, in that order; junction bases with no gene match: 12. The length of the CDR3 is 16 residues. The CDR3, as DNA: TGCAGCGTTGACTGGGGACAGACAAAACAAAACTATGGCTACACCTTC. Protein product: CSVDWGQTKQNYGYTF.

The rearrangement joins TRBV18 to TRBJ2-3, with TRBD1 matching over 7 bases. Germline-derived CDR1 and CDR2 are KGHSH and LQKENI. This CDR3 comprises 16 residues. V was clipped by 1 base and J by 2 bases; unmatched bases: 6. The CDR3, as DNA: TGTGCCAGCTCACCACAGGGGGCAACCCCCACAGATACGCAGTATTTT. It is translated as CASSPQGATPTDTQYF.

In this sample, this clonotype turned up a few times. The rearrangement joins TRBV5-1 to TRBJ2-3, with 8 bases lining up with TRBD1. Looked up from germline, CDR1 is SGHRS and CDR2 is YFSETQ. The CDR3 loop spans 15 amino acids. J lost 6 bases, V lost 3 bases, and 9 bases had no gene match. The CDR3 is CASSWGQADVDTQYF. In DNA, the CDR3 is TGCGCCAGCAGCTGGGGACAGGCCGATGTGGATACGCAGTATTTT.

This clonotype was seen more than once but under ten times. J is TRBJ2-3 and V is TRBV7-6, with a possible D match to TRBD1 (5 bases). The CDR3 has 16 residues. V was pared by 5 bases and J by 2 bases, with 17 bases between. Germline-derived CDR1 and CDR2 are SGHVS and FNYEAQ. The CDR3 DNA is TGTGCCAGCAGCGACTGGGGCAGAGGTTCCACAGATACGCAGTATTTT. Amino acids: CASSDWGRGSTDTQYF.

This sequence joins TRBV7-9 and TRBJ2-3, with a tentative D call TRBD1 (7 bases). The CDR3 sequence is 16 residues long. Trimming took off 3 bases at V and 5 bases at J, with 18 bases between the two ends. CDR1 and CDR2 (germline): SEHNR, FQNEAQ (reference sequence). This CDR3 reads CASSFGLLQGGDTQYF. CDR3 sequence (DNA): TGTGCCAGCAGCTTCGGGCTCCTCCAGGGGGGAGATACGCAGTATTTT.

This chain connects TRBV11-2 to TRBJ2-5, with TRBD1 matching over 7 bases. The end of the DNA is better explained by TRBJ2-7, so the J call may be wrong. Germline-derived CDR1 and CDR2 are SGHAT and FQNNGV. This CDR3 has 15 amino acids. CDR3 coding DNA: TGTGCCAGCAGCTACAACAGGGGAAGCTCCTACGAGCAGTACTTC. Amino acids: CASSYNRGSSYEQYF.

The CDR3 DNA is TGCGCCAGCAGCCTGGACCGTACGGCGTACTTC. It yields the protein CASSLDRTAYF. The gene calls are TRBV5-1 and TRBJ2-5, with D uncertain. Deletions cut 4 bases from V and 13 bases from J, with 14 bases between. This CDR3 region has 11 residues. CDR1 and CDR2 (germline): SGHRS, YFSETQ.

This clonotype was detected many times. V is TRBV12-3 or TRBV12-4 and J is TRBJ2-5, with TRBD2 matching 15 bases. V trimming: 6 bases; J trimming: 2 bases; junction bases outside the gene matches: 7. This CDR3 has 17 amino acids. The CDR3 coding sequence is TGTGCCAGCAGCCGGGGACTAGCGGGGGGACTGCAAGAGACCCAGTACTTC. This sequence encodes CASSRGLAGGLQETQYF.

The chain couples TRBV5-1 to TRBJ1-2, with D possibly being TRBD1 (6 bases). From germline, CDR1 is SGHRS and CDR2 YFSETQ. Trimming removed 1 base at V and 4 bases at J, with 14 bases between. The CDR3 is made up of 15 amino acids. DNA for the CDR3: TGCGCCAGCAGCTTGAACAGGGATCCCTCCTATGGCTACACCTTC. It yields the protein CASSLNRDPSYGYTF. The full variable domain, its missing parts supplied by reference TRBV5-1 and TRBJ1-2, is KAGVTQTPRYLIKTRGQQVTLSCSPISGHRSVSWYQQTPGQGLQFLFEYFSETQRNKGNFPGRFSGRQFSNSRSEMNVSTLELGDSALYLCASSLNRDPSYGYTFGSGTRLTVV.

This chain links TRBV6-5 with TRBJ2-5, with 8 bases lining up with TRBD1. CDR1 is MNHEY and CDR2 is SVGAGI in the germline V gene. Trimming took 6 bases from V and 2 from J; bases not matched to a gene: 8. The CDR3 spans 15 residues. CDR3 DNA sequence: TGTGCCAGCAGCTCAACGACAGGGGAACAAGAGACCCAGTACTTC. Translating it yields CASSSTTGEQETQYF.

In this sample, this clonotype turned up a few times. The J gene is TRBJ2-2, the V gene TRBV2, with TRBD1 matching over 10 bases. V shed 7 bases, J shed 3 bases, and the junction held 2 bases outside the gene matches. The germline gives CDR1 SNHLY, CDR2 FYNNEI. The CDR3 loop spans 14 amino acids. CDR3 protein: CASTGTGDTGELFF. CDR3 DNA sequence: TGTGCCAGCACGGGGACAGGGGACACCGGGGAGCTGTTTTTT.